This paragraph covers one TCR beta chain sequence. Its antigen is undetermined. Within the sample, other DNA sequences also encode this same CDR3. The data stem from a study of Ad26.COV2.S vaccination and SARS-CoV-2 variants. In the study overall: Into the muscle, Ad26.COV2.S was dosed once or twice, 56 days apart. Study-wide results and caveats: Similar non-spike TCR breadth was observed in recipients of vaccine and of placebo.

Treatment indicated: around 19 received Ad26.COV2.S at low or high dose, single or two shots; 5 received placebo; per-sample allocation not given. Sampling was performed 63 days after the first vaccine or placebo injection. Wuhan-strain SARS-CoV-2 spike was expressed by the Ad26 vector that made up the vaccine. TCRdb's copy holds only in-frame clones and misses some; the assay was immunoSEQ multiplex PCR. The sample shows 330,000 or so clones, approximately 87% of them seen only once. There are 12 residues in the CDR3. V lost 5 bases to trimming and J lost 0 bases, with 4 bases between them. Germline CDR1 reads MNHEY; CDR2 reads SMNVEV (reference sequence).

The TCR sequence derives from a person between 18 and 65 years old who received the Ad26.COV2.S COVID-19 vaccine or a placebo. The chain joins TRBV27 to TRBJ1-1; D gene uncertain. Specimen: peripheral blood, collected in a trial of Ad26.COV2.S vaccine versus placebo. CDR3 residues: CASSSVNTEAFF. CDR3 bases: TGTGCCAGCAGTAGTGTGAACACTGAAGCTTTCTTT.